The 10 T cell receptor beta chains presented below share a single source sample, sequenced in a study of PD-1 blockade in classical Hodgkin lymphoma (dated by TCRdb to about 2020). The sample's time point label, in plain terms: cycle 1 day 1 (C1D1), immediately before nivolumab initiation. Relapse after autologous stem cell transplantation had occurred in all trial patients, and cohorts A, B and C were distinguished by prior brentuximab vedotin exposure. The library was obtained by the immunoSEQ multiplex PCR assay. TCRdb mirrors the immuneACCESS table, restricted to in-frame sequences. Some clones are absent from its copies; in checked studies, under half trace to an unresolved V gene, and the reason for the others is unknown. In all, the sample holds 70,000 to 85,000 clones, and just over 90% of those were seen once. The ten largest clones capture 8% of the sample. The material sequenced was peripheral blood mononuclear cells (PBMCs), taken at baseline. Receptors originate from a human donor with classical Hodgkin lymphoma.

In this sample, this clone turned up once. This chain uses TRBV7-9 with TRBJ2-1; D not certain. Germline CDR1 SEHNR, CDR2 FQNEAQ (reference sequence). V dropped 7 bases and J dropped 8 bases, with 6 bases sitting between them. The CDR3 has 10 residues. CDR3 loop: CASKDHEQFF. CDR3 nucleotide sequence: TGTGCCAGCAAAGACCATGAGCAGTTCTTC.

This sequence joins TRBV16 and TRBJ1-2; no definite D call. The V gene lost 10 bases and the J gene lost 6 bases, with 15 bases spanning the gap. In germline, CDR1 is KGHSY, CDR2 FQNENV. The CDR3 is 12 amino acids. The DNA of the CDR3 is TGTGCCAATAGCCTGGGGAGGAATGGCTACACCTTC. The encoded protein is CANSLGRNGYTF.

This rearrangement joins TRBV5-1 to TRBJ1-6; maybe TRBD1 (5 bases). This CDR3 contains 14 residues. V was trimmed by 2 bases and J by 5 bases, leaving 8 bases between them. The germline CDR1 and CDR2 sequences are SGHRS and YFSETQ. CDR3 protein: CASSFGGDNSPLHF. The CDR3 nucleotides read TGCGCCAGCAGCTTCGGGGGAGATAATTCACCCCTCCACTTT.

The gene calls are TRBV6-1 and TRBJ2-7; 9 nucleotides match TRBD2. Germline CDR1 is MNHNS and CDR2 is SASEGT. Unmatched junction bases numbered 5, after V lost 2 bases and J lost 3 bases. The CDR3 totals 15 residues. The CDR3 protein is CASSERGTSNYEQYF. The CDR3 DNA sequence: TGTGCCAGCAGTGAACGAGGGACTAGCAACTACGAGCAGTACTTC.

This clone is categorized as medium-sized. The V and J genes are TRBV6-5 and TRBJ2-1; 11 nucleotides align to TRBD2. V was pared by 10 bases and J by 7 bases, with 12 bases of the junction left unmatched. Germline V gives CDR1 MNHEY, CDR2 SVGAGI. This CDR3 has 15 residues. CDR3 sequence: CATDDGTSGGNEQFF. The DNA of the CDR3 is TGTGCCACTGACGACGGGACTAGCGGCGGTAATGAGCAGTTCTTC.

The V gene is TRBV9, the J gene TRBJ1-3, with TRBD1 as a possible D gene (5 bases). CDR1 SGDLS and CDR2 YYNGEE come from the germline V gene. CDR3 length: 15 residues. V lost 0 bases and J 4 bases, leaving 11 bases between the germline ends. For the CDR3, the DNA is TGTGCCAGCAGCGTAGAAGGGGTCAACGGAAACACCATATATTTT. Residues: CASSVEGVNGNTIYF.

The chain couples TRBV18 to TRBJ2-3; a weak D match, TRBD1 (6 bases). Per germline, CDR1 KGHSH and CDR2 LQKENI. CDR3 length: 17 residues. Trimming cost V 2 bases and J 5 bases, with 20 bases left between them. The CDR3 is CASSPGFQGIEIDTQYF. DNA for the CDR3: TGTGCCAGCTCACCAGGATTTCAGGGGATTGAAATAGATACGCAGTATTTT.

J is TRBJ2-3 and V is TRBV5-1, with 10 bases that match TRBD2. The V gene's germline CDR1 is SGHRS and CDR2 YFSETQ. This CDR3 has 15 residues. V trimming: 2 bases; J trimming: 1 base; junction bases outside the gene matches: 1. The CDR3 spells CASSFSGRRTDTQYF. In DNA, the CDR3 is TGCGCCAGCAGCTTTAGCGGGAGGCGCACAGATACGCAGTATTTT.

V usage is TRBV11-1 and J usage is TRBJ2-2, with D uncertain. Germline V lookup: CDR1 SGHAT, CDR2 FQDESV (reference sequence). Trimming cost V 1 base and J 1 base, with 10 bases left between them. This CDR3 has 16 amino acids. CDR3 region: CASSLEGAWNTGELFF. CDR3 sequence (DNA): TGTGCCAGCAGCTTAGAGGGTGCGTGGAACACCGGGGAGCTGTTTTTT. Together with reference TRBV11-1 and TRBJ2-2, the CDR3 gives the full variable domain: EAEVAQSPRYKITEKSQAVAFWCDPISGHATLYWYRQILGQGPELLVQFQDESVVDDSQLPKDRFSAERLKGVDSTLKIQPAELGDSAMYLCASSLEGAWNTGELFFGEGSRLTVL.

The chain uses TRBV2 and TRBJ2-1, with 9 nucleotides matching TRBD1. This CDR3 region has 15 residues. Trimming took 5 bases from V and 7 from J; bases not matched to a gene: 9. CDR1 SNHLY and CDR2 FYNNEI come from the germline V gene. CDR3 amino acids: CASSFSTGGLNEQFF. Written as DNA, the CDR3 is TGTGCCAGCAGTTTCTCAACAGGGGGCCTTAATGAGCAGTTCTTC.